Listed below are T cell receptor beta chains from one sample, sequenced in a study of blood T cell repertoires in COVID-19. Using immunoSEQ multiplex PCR, the repertoire was profiled, and TCRdb retains in-frame clones only, with some absent. Among 250,000 to 350,000 clones listed, 80% to 85% were seen once. Sequenced sample: peripheral blood. Every receptor here comes from a person between 65 and 79 years old with COVID-19, enrolled during active disease. CDR3s include the opening cysteine and the closing phenylalanine or tryptophan. Fields, in order: J gene, D gene, clone size, V gene, CDR3 DNA, CDR3 protein. A D gene is named only where the DNA matches it firmly. Clone size is not always given. Where it is, it says once, few, many or a class for expanded clones.

j_call: TRBJ2-7
d_call: TRBD2
clone_size: .
v_call: TRBV19
cdr3_nt: TGTGCCAGTAGCAGGATTGGGACTAGCGGGAGTTGGCCCTACGAGCAGTACTTC
cdr3_aa: CASSRIGTSGSWPYEQYF

j_call: TRBJ1-1
d_call: .
clone_size: few
v_call: TRBV11-1
cdr3_nt: TGTGCCAGCAGAACCGCCAGGCACACTGAAGCTTTCTTT
cdr3_aa: CASRTARHTEAFF

j_call: TRBJ1-5
d_call: .
clone_size: .
v_call: TRBV28
cdr3_nt: TGTGCCAGCAGGGGGAGTAGCAATCAGCCCCAGCATTTT
cdr3_aa: CASRGSSNQPQHF

j_call: TRBJ2-1
d_call: TRBD1
clone_size: .
v_call: TRBV7-3
cdr3_nt: TGTGCCAGCAGCCCAGACAGGGGCTATGAGCAGTTCTTC
cdr3_aa: CASSPDRGYEQFF

j_call: TRBJ1-4
d_call: .
clone_size: .
v_call: TRBV28
cdr3_nt: TGTGCCAGCAGTTTGGCAGGGGATGGTGAAAAACTGTTTTTT
cdr3_aa: CASSLAGDGEKLFF

j_call: TRBJ1-5
d_call: .
clone_size: .
v_call: TRBV3-1/TRBV3-2
cdr3_nt: TGTGCCAGCAGCCAAGGAAGGAGTTTAAGTCAGCCCCAGCATTTT
cdr3_aa: CASSQGRSLSQPQHF

j_call: TRBJ2-3
d_call: TRBD2
clone_size: .
v_call: TRBV9
cdr3_nt: TGTGCCAGCAGCGTCGCTAGCGGGAGCCCCGATACGCAGTATTTT
cdr3_aa: CASSVASGSPDTQYF

j_call: TRBJ2-7
d_call: .
clone_size: many
v_call: TRBV5-4
cdr3_nt: TGTGCCAGCAGCTTGGGCGGGCAGGTTTCGGACGAGCAGTACTTC
cdr3_aa: CASSLGGQVSDEQYF

j_call: TRBJ2-7
d_call: .
clone_size: .
v_call: TRBV6-6
cdr3_nt: TGTGCCAGCAGTTACTCGGTTGCACCGGGCGAGCAGTACTTC
cdr3_aa: CASSYSVAPGEQYF

j_call: TRBJ2-5
d_call: .
clone_size: .
v_call: TRBV4-3
cdr3_nt: TGCGCCAGCAGCCGGGCGGGCGTCCAAGAGACCCAGTACTTC
cdr3_aa: CASSRAGVQETQYF

j_call: TRBJ1-1
d_call: TRBD1
clone_size: .
v_call: TRBV9
cdr3_nt: TGTGCCAGCAGCACGACAGGGGCAAAGAACACTGAAGCTTTCTTT
cdr3_aa: CASSTTGAKNTEAFF

j_call: TRBJ1-3
d_call: .
clone_size: few
v_call: TRBV19
cdr3_nt: TGTGCCAGCGCGGAGCGAGCTGGAAACACCATATATTTT
cdr3_aa: CASAERAGNTIYF

j_call: TRBJ2-3
d_call: TRBD1
clone_size: .
v_call: TRBV27
cdr3_nt: TGTGCCAGCGGAACCCGGACAGGGGGTCGGGATACGCAGTATTTT
cdr3_aa: CASGTRTGGRDTQYF

j_call: TRBJ2-2
d_call: TRBD1
clone_size: .
v_call: TRBV19
cdr3_nt: TGTGCCAGCAAACAGGGGGCGTACACCGGGGAGCTGTTTTTT
cdr3_aa: CASKQGAYTGELFF

j_call: TRBJ1-6
d_call: .
clone_size: .
v_call: TRBV7-9
cdr3_nt: TGTGCCAGCAGCCGGGGCGGCAGGGGTTTTTCCTATAATTCACCCCTCCACTTT
cdr3_aa: CASSRGGRGFSYNSPLHF

j_call: TRBJ1-5
d_call: TRBD1
clone_size: .
v_call: TRBV19
cdr3_nt: TGTGCCAGTAGCCTTATATTACAGGGGGCCTTAATCCCGAATCAGCCCCAGCATTTT
cdr3_aa: CASSLILQGALIPNQPQHF

j_call: TRBJ2-1
d_call: TRBD2
clone_size: .
v_call: TRBV19
cdr3_nt: TGTGCCAGTAGTCTTACTAGCGGGGGGTACAATGAGCAGTTCTTC
cdr3_aa: CASSLTSGGYNEQFF

j_call: TRBJ1-5
d_call: .
clone_size: .
v_call: TRBV12-5
cdr3_nt: TGTGCTAGTGGATATAATCAGCCCCAGCATTTT
cdr3_aa: CASGYNQPQHF

j_call: TRBJ1-6
d_call: TRBD1
clone_size: .
v_call: TRBV10-2
cdr3_nt: TGCGCCAGCAGTGAGTCCAGGGGGCGGAATTCACCCCTCCACTTT
cdr3_aa: CASSESRGRNSPLHF

j_call: TRBJ2-3
d_call: .
clone_size: .
v_call: TRBV29-1
cdr3_nt: TGCAGCGTTCAACAGCACACAGATACGCAGTATTTT
cdr3_aa: CSVQQHTDTQYF

j_call: TRBJ2-5
d_call: TRBD2
clone_size: once
v_call: TRBV7-2
cdr3_nt: TGTGCCAGCAGCTTAACGGGACTAGCGAGGTTCACAGAGACCCAGTACTTC
cdr3_aa: CASSLTGLARFTETQYF

j_call: TRBJ1-1
d_call: .
clone_size: .
v_call: TRBV19
cdr3_nt: TGTGCCAGTAGTATTACGTATAACGTACAGAACACTGAAGCTTTCTTT
cdr3_aa: CASSITYNVQNTEAFF

j_call: TRBJ2-1
d_call: .
clone_size: .
v_call: TRBV19
cdr3_nt: TGTGCCAGTATTGCGGGCCCCTACAATGAGCAGTTCTTC
cdr3_aa: CASIAGPYNEQFF

j_call: TRBJ1-2
d_call: .
clone_size: .
v_call: TRBV5-1
cdr3_nt: TGCGCCAGCAGCTTGGGAGACAGCCCCTATGGCTACACCTTC
cdr3_aa: CASSLGDSPYGYTF

j_call: TRBJ2-3
d_call: .
clone_size: .
v_call: TRBV7-9
cdr3_nt: TGTGCCAGCAGCCTAACCGAAGCCGTCGGAGATACGCAGTATTTT
cdr3_aa: CASSLTEAVGDTQYF

j_call: TRBJ1-3
d_call: .
clone_size: .
v_call: TRBV13
cdr3_nt: TGTGCCAGCAGCGTAAGGAGTGATCGCGGAAACACCATATATTTT
cdr3_aa: CASSVRSDRGNTIYF

j_call: TRBJ2-5
d_call: .
clone_size: .
v_call: TRBV6-4
cdr3_nt: TGTGCCAGCAGTGACTCTGTAGGGGGAAGGCAGTACTTC
cdr3_aa: CASSDSVGGRQYF

j_call: TRBJ1-2
d_call: TRBD1
clone_size: .
v_call: TRBV3-1/TRBV3-2
cdr3_nt: TGTGCCAGCAGCCTCGGACAGGGTAAGGCTTTTTGGGTTGGCTACACCTTC
cdr3_aa: CASSLGQGKAFWVGYTF

j_call: TRBJ2-7
d_call: .
clone_size: .
v_call: TRBV3-1/TRBV3-2
cdr3_nt: TGTGCCAGCAGCCTCCTTAAGAGCTCCTACGAGCAGTACTTC
cdr3_aa: CASSLLKSSYEQYF

j_call: TRBJ1-3
d_call: TRBD1
clone_size: .
v_call: TRBV28
cdr3_nt: TGTGCCAGCCATCGCAGGGGGCTCGGAAACACCATATATTTT
cdr3_aa: CASHRRGLGNTIYF

j_call: TRBJ2-7
d_call: .
clone_size: .
v_call: TRBV24-1
cdr3_nt: TGTGCCACCAGTGATTTCGGGGACGAGCAGTACTTC
cdr3_aa: CATSDFGDEQYF

j_call: TRBJ2-5
d_call: TRBD2
clone_size: .
v_call: TRBV29-1
cdr3_nt: TGCAGCGTCGTGTCGGGGCGGACTAGCGTACAAGAGACCCAGTACTTC
cdr3_aa: CSVVSGRTSVQETQYF

j_call: TRBJ2-1
d_call: .
clone_size: .
v_call: TRBV4-3
cdr3_nt: TGCGCCAGCAGCCAAGATCAGGGCCTTGGGGCCTACAATGAGCAGTTCTTC
cdr3_aa: CASSQDQGLGAYNEQFF

j_call: TRBJ1-1
d_call: .
clone_size: .
v_call: TRBV9
cdr3_nt: TGTGCCAGCAGCCCCCCGTTTACAGGGACCTCTGAAGCTTTCTTT
cdr3_aa: CASSPPFTGTSEAFF

j_call: TRBJ1-1
d_call: .
clone_size: .
v_call: TRBV7-9
cdr3_nt: TGTGCCATAGGTGGCAGGGAGAACACTGAAGCTTTCTTT
cdr3_aa: CAIGGRENTEAFF

j_call: TRBJ1-1
d_call: .
clone_size: once
v_call: TRBV9
cdr3_nt: TGTGCCAGCAGCGTAGGGGACACGAACACTGAAGCTTTCTTT
cdr3_aa: CASSVGDTNTEAFF

j_call: TRBJ2-6
d_call: .
clone_size: .
v_call: TRBV4-2
cdr3_nt: TGTGCCAGCAGCGTTAGGGGTTCTGCTGGGGCCAACGTCCTGACTTTC
cdr3_aa: CASSVRGSAGANVLTF

j_call: TRBJ2-5
d_call: TRBD2
clone_size: .
v_call: TRBV5-1
cdr3_nt: TGCGCCAGCAGCGCAACGCCGGGCCCCGGGGGGGAGACCCAGTACTTC
cdr3_aa: CASSATPGPGGETQYF

j_call: TRBJ1-1
d_call: TRBD1
clone_size: .
v_call: TRBV27
cdr3_nt: TGTGCCAGCAGTCTCAGGGGGAATACTGAAGCTTTCTTT
cdr3_aa: CASSLRGNTEAFF

j_call: TRBJ2-7
d_call: TRBD2
clone_size: once
v_call: TRBV25-1
cdr3_nt: TGTGCCAGCAGACCACATACCGGGACTAGCGACTACGAGCAGTACTTC
cdr3_aa: CASRPHTGTSDYEQYF

j_call: TRBJ2-7
d_call: TRBD2
clone_size: few
v_call: TRBV27
cdr3_nt: TGTGCCAGCAGTTCGTGGACTAGCGGGAGGGCCCGGACACACGAGCAGTACTTC
cdr3_aa: CASSSWTSGRARTHEQYF

j_call: TRBJ2-5
d_call: .
clone_size: .
v_call: TRBV24-1
cdr3_nt: TGTGCCACCAGTGATCTTGGCGGGCGAATGGACGCCCAGTACTTC
cdr3_aa: CATSDLGGRMDAQYF

j_call: TRBJ1-5
d_call: TRBD1
clone_size: .
v_call: TRBV5-4
cdr3_nt: TGTGCCAGCAGCTTAGGGGGCGATCAGCCCCAGCATTTT
cdr3_aa: CASSLGGDQPQHF

j_call: TRBJ1-1
d_call: TRBD1
clone_size: .
v_call: TRBV6-5
cdr3_nt: TGTGCCAGCACGCCGACAGGGGCCACTGAAGCTTTCTTT
cdr3_aa: CASTPTGATEAFF

j_call: TRBJ2-1
d_call: .
clone_size: .
v_call: TRBV4-1
cdr3_nt: TGCGCCAGCAGCCAAGATAGGGCGGGCGAGCAGTTCTTC
cdr3_aa: CASSQDRAGEQFF

j_call: TRBJ1-1
d_call: .
clone_size: .
v_call: TRBV6-5
cdr3_nt: TGTGCCAGCAGTCGAGTCCCGAACACTGAAGCTTTCTTT
cdr3_aa: CASSRVPNTEAFF

j_call: TRBJ2-7
d_call: .
clone_size: few
v_call: TRBV9
cdr3_nt: TGTGCCAGCAGCGTATATGAGGCGGGTAGAGAGCAGTACTTC
cdr3_aa: CASSVYEAGREQYF

j_call: TRBJ2-1
d_call: TRBD2
clone_size: .
v_call: TRBV4-1
cdr3_nt: TGCGCCAGCAGCCAGGTTAGCGGGGGGTACCCCTACAATGAGCAGTTCTTC
cdr3_aa: CASSQVSGGYPYNEQFF

j_call: TRBJ2-3
d_call: .
clone_size: many
v_call: TRBV2
cdr3_nt: TGTGCCAGCAGTGAGACCGCCGTGACTTATACGCAGTATTTT
cdr3_aa: CASSETAVTYTQYF

j_call: TRBJ2-7
d_call: .
clone_size: .
v_call: TRBV7-8
cdr3_nt: TGTGCCAGCAGCTTAGATCTACAGTCCCCCCGATCCGAGCAGTACTTC
cdr3_aa: CASSLDLQSPRSEQYF